The rows below give T cell receptor beta chains drawn from one sample of a study of Graves' ophthalmopathy and Graves' hyperthyroidism. TCRdb itself ran the multiplex PCR reads through MiXCR, one entry per CDR3 protein. Among about 550,000 distinct CDR3 sequences listed, roughly 40% were seen once. Specimen: peripheral blood or thyroid tissue (not recorded which). The receptors were gathered from an adult man with Graves' hyperthyroidism. Each CDR3 is given with its conserved first and last residue. A D gene is named only where the DNA matches it firmly. Only some rows state a clone size, as once, few, many or a class for expanded clones.

NA	TRBJ2-1	TRBD1	TRBV20-1	TGCAGTGCCGGGGGGACAGGGTATTATGAGCAGTTCTTC	CSAGGTGYYEQFF
few	TRBJ2-7	TRBD2	TRBV29-1	TGCAGCGGAACTAGCGGGAATTCCTACGAGCAGTACTTC	CSGTSGNSYEQYF
few	TRBJ1-4	TRBD1	TRBV29-1	TGCAGCGCCTCGGGACAGGGAGATAATGAAAAACTGTTTTTT	CSASGQGDNEKLFF
NA	TRBJ2-1	NA	TRBV7-3	TGTGCCAGCAGCTTTGGCAATGAGCAGTTCTTC	CASSFGNEQFF
many	TRBJ2-5	TRBD2	TRBV25-1	TGTGCCAGCAGTGATGCGGGGGTCCAAGAGACCCAGTACTTC	CASSDAGVQETQYF
many	TRBJ1-5	TRBD1	TRBV29-1	TGCAGCGTCATGACAGGGGGTCAGCCCCAGCATTTT	CSVMTGGQPQHF
NA	TRBJ2-2	NA	TRBV2	TGTGCCAGCAGTGAAGCGGGGGGCACCGGGGAGCTGTTTTTT	CASSEAGGTGELFF
NA	TRBJ2-5	NA	TRBV9	TGTGCCAGCAGCGGATCTGGCCTTATTAGGGGAGAGACCCAGTACTTC	CASSGSGLIRGETQYF
NA	TRBJ1-4	NA	TRBV2	TGTGCCAGCACCTACACAGGGTCGTCGAATGAAAAACTGTTTTTT	CASTYTGSSNEKLFF
many	TRBJ2-2	TRBD1	TRBV12-3/TRBV12-4	TGTGCCAGCAGATGGACAGGGGTGAACACCGGGGAGCTGTTTTTT	CASRWTGVNTGELFF
many	TRBJ2-6	TRBD1	TRBV2	TGTGCTGTCAGAACAGGGGAATTCTTCCTGACTTTC	CAVRTGEFFLTF
many	TRBJ1-1	NA	TRBV20-1	TGCAGTGCTAGAAAGGACTCCTACACTGAAGCTTTCTTT	CSARKDSYTEAFF
many	TRBJ2-5	NA	TRBV20-1	TGCAGTGCTAGGCTTGGAGAGACCCAGTACTTC	CSARLGETQYF
many	TRBJ1-5	NA	TRBV19	TGTGCCAGTAGTACGCAGAAGGGTCAGCCCCAGCATTTT	CASSTQKGQPQHF
NA	TRBJ2-7	NA	TRBV10-3	TGTGCCATCAGCCCCGCGTCCCGTGAGCAGCACTTC	CAISPASREQHF
many	TRBJ2-7	TRBD2	TRBV20-1	TGCAGTGCTAGATTCGGCGCGGGAGCCCGGGAGCAGTACTTC	CSARFGAGAREQYF
NA	TRBJ1-2	TRBD1	TRBV5-8	TGTGCCAGCAGCTTGGACCCGACAGGGGATGGCTATGGCTACGCCTTC	CASSLDPTGDGYGYAF
NA	TRBJ1-3	NA	TRBV6-5	TGTGCCAGCAGTCCCGGGTCCGGGACAACGAACACCATATATTTT	CASSPGSGTTNTIYF
many	TRBJ2-5	NA	TRBV7-9	TGTGCCAGCAGCTTGGAGCGTTTCAAAGAGACCCAGTACTTC	CASSLERFKETQYF
few	TRBJ1-2	NA	TRBV7-9	TGTGCCAGCAGCTTCTCGGGGGAGGTGGGCTACACCTTC	CASSFSGEVGYTF
NA	TRBJ1-4	NA	TRBV20-1	TGCAGTGCTGATAACCGCGGCCTCAATGAAAAACTGTTTTTT	CSADNRGLNEKLFF
NA	TRBJ1-2	NA	TRBV28	TGTGCCACCTCCGGGACACCAGGGTATGGCTACACCTTC	CATSGTPGYGYTF
many	TRBJ1-3	NA	TRBV2	TGTGCCAGCAGAGGGAGATCCATATATTTT	CASRGRSIYF
NA	TRBJ2-2	TRBD1	TRBV15	TGTGCCACCAGCAGAGGAGAGGGACAGGCGAACACCGGGGAGCTGTTTTTT	CATSRGEGQANTGELFF
many	TRBJ1-4	NA	TRBV10-3	TGTGCCATCAGCCCCTCCTTAGGGGACGAAAAACTGTTTTTT	CAISPSLGDEKLFF
NA	TRBJ2-7	NA	TRBV12-5	TGTGCTAGTGGTTTGGTACTGGCAGGGGACTCCTACGAGCAGTACTTC	CASGLVLAGDSYEQYF
many	TRBJ2-2	NA	TRBV2	TGTGCCAGCAGTGAGTGGAACACCGGGGAGCTGTTTTTT	CASSEWNTGELFF
NA	TRBJ1-6	NA	TRBV20-1	TGCAGTGCTAGAGATAGGCCGCCCGGGACTAGCGGTATTAACAATTCACCCCTCCACTTT	CSARDRPPGTSGINNSPLHF
few	TRBJ2-5	TRBD2	TRBV15	TGTGCCACCAGCAGAGATCCCGGGACTAGGAAAGAGACCCAGTACTTC	CATSRDPGTRKETQYF
NA	TRBJ1-1	NA	TRBV7-2	TGTGCCAGCAGCTTAGGAGGGGGGCCCGGGACTGAAGCTTTCTTT	CASSLGGGPGTEAFF
NA	TRBJ1-2	NA	TRBV25-1	TGTGCCAGCAGTGACCCACCGGGACACGGAGTCGGTGGCTACACCTTC	CASSDPPGHGVGGYTF
NA	TRBJ1-5	NA	TRBV10-3	TGTGCCAGCAGTGTTTGGTGGACGGTTTTAGATCAGCCCCAGCATTTT	CASSVWWTVLDQPQHF
many	TRBJ1-5	NA	TRBV2	TGTGCCAGCAGGAACTCACACAATCAGCCCCAGCATTTT	CASRNSHNQPQHF
NA	TRBJ2-2	TRBD1	TRBV12-3/TRBV12-4	TGTGCCAGCAGTTCACCGGGACAGGGGGAGCTGTTTTTT	CASSSPGQGELFF